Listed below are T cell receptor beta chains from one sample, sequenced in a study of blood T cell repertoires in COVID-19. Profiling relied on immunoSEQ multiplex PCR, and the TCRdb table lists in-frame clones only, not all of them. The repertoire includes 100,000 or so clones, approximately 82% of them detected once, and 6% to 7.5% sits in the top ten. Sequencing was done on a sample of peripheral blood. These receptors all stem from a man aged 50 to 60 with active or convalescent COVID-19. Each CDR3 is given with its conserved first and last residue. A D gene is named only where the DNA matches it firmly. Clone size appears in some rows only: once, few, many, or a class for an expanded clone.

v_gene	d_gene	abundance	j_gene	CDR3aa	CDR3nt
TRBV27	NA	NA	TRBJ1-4	CASSPVPGDEKLFF	TGTGCCAGCAGTCCTGTCCCGGGGGATGAAAAACTGTTTTTT
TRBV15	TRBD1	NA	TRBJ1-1	CATSRTGMNTEAFF	TGTGCCACCAGCAGGACAGGGATGAACACTGAAGCTTTCTTT
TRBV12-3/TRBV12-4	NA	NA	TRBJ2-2	CASSHGGELFF	TGTGCCAGCAGCCACGGGGGGGAGCTGTTTTTT
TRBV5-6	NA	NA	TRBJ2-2	CASSFGQTLTNTGELFF	TGTGCCAGCAGCTTCGGACAGACCTTGACGAACACCGGGGAGCTGTTTTTT
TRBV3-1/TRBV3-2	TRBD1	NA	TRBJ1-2	CASSQVRTGYGYTF	TGTGCCAGCAGCCAAGTGAGGACAGGCTATGGCTACACCTTC
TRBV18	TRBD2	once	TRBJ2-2	CASSPGLAGTGELFF	TGTGCCAGCTCACCGGGACTAGCGGGGACCGGGGAGCTGTTTTTT
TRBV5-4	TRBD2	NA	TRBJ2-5	CASRAAGEVGGTQYF	TGTGCCAGCAGGGCTGCGGGGGAGGTAGGAGGGACCCAGTACTTC
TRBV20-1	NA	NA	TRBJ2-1	CSASRDYSYNEQFF	TGCAGTGCTAGTCGAGACTACTCCTACAATGAGCAGTTCTTC
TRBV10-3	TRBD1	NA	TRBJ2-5	CAISVGTEKETQYF	TGTGCCATCAGTGTGGGGACAGAAAAAGAGACCCAGTACTTC
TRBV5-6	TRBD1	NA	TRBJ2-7	CASSFGDRDAYEQYF	TGTGCCAGCAGCTTTGGGGACAGGGATGCCTACGAGCAGTACTTC
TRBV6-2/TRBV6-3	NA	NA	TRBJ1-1	CASTPSVGTEAFF	TGTGCCAGCACCCCCAGCGTCGGCACTGAAGCTTTCTTT
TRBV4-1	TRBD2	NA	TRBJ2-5	CASSQDPQRGAKETQYF	TGCGCCAGCAGCCAAGACCCTCAGCGGGGGGCGAAAGAGACCCAGTACTTC
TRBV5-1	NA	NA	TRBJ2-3	CASSLEPASTDTQYF	TGCGCCAGCAGCTTGGAGCCTGCGAGCACAGATACGCAGTATTTT
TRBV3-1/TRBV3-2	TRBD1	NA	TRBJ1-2	CASSQHGTGYGYTF	TGTGCCAGCAGCCAACATGGGACAGGGTATGGCTACACCTTC
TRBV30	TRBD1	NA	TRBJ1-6	CAWIDRGLGSPLHF	TGTGCCTGGATTGACAGGGGTTTGGGTTCACCCCTCCACTTT
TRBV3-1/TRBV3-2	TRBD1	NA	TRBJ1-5	CASSQGQGVGQPQHF	TGTGCCAGCAGCCAAGGACAGGGGGTGGGTCAGCCCCAGCATTTT
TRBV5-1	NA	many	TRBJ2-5	CASSIGQREETQYF	TGCGCCAGCAGCATTGGACAGCGTGAGGAGACCCAGTACTTC
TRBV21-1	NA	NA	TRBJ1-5	CASSKDKAAGPMGNQPQHF	TGTGCCAGCAGCAAAGACAAGGCGGCAGGGCCTATGGGCAATCAGCCCCAGCATTTT
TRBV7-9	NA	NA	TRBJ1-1	CASSLGEGNSAFF	TGTGCCAGCAGCCTAGGGGAGGGGAATTCAGCTTTCTTT
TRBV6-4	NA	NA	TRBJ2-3	CASSDSSAGRDTQYF	TGTGCCAGCAGTGACTCGAGTGCTGGCAGGGATACGCAGTATTTT